This T cell receptor (beta chain) originates from a study of T-cell memory formation after mild COVID-19. At the level of the study: TCR clusters were mostly confined to one donor each.

In TCRdb, the 5' RACE reads were re-called with MiXCR into one record per CDR3 protein. Of some 69,000 distinct CDR3 sequences in the sample, approximately 16% are singletons; the top ten hold under 35%. Deletions cut 6 bases from V and 4 bases from J, with 10 bases between. The V gene's germline CDR1 is LNHNV and CDR2 YYDKDF (reference sequence). The CDR3 sequence is 12 residues long. This receptor was obtained from an adult woman who had mild COVID-19 (a few samples of this study predate the infection). Cell type and time point are not known. Material for sequencing was PBMCs or a T cell subset sorted from them (not recorded which). This chain uses TRBV15 with TRBJ2-7; D unclear. CDR3 nucleotides: TGTGCCACCAGTGGTAAATCGTACGAGCAGTACTTC. This gives the protein CATSGKSYEQYF.